Below, one T cell receptor (beta chain) is given with its context. The V end was cut by 5 bases, the J end by 7 bases, with 23 bases between. The CDR3 is made up of 16 amino acids. Germline loops: CDR1 GTSNPN, CDR2 SVGIG (reference sequence). Original processing notes: The authors estimated nucleated cell counts from reference gene primer amplification. Here immunoSEQ multiplex PCR was the method, and the copy in TCRdb shows in-frame clones only, minus some. V and J calls and clone size are as listed in that table; D and trimming were resolved from the DNA. The sample yields roughly 30,000 clones, roughly 80% seen once. This specimen comes from a study of blood T cell repertoires in COVID-19. Study details: Both acute and convalescent COVID-19 samples were obtained from the United States, Italy and Spain.

The TCR sequence derives from a woman aged 55 to 70 with acute or convalescent COVID-19. V is TRBV30 and J is TRBJ1-4, with D tentatively TRBD1 (6 bases). Sequencing input: peripheral blood. In DNA, the CDR3 is TGTGCCTGGTCCCCAGGGGCGAGGGGTTTCGGTGAAAAACTGTTTTTT. This encodes CAWSPGARGFGEKLFF. Supplemented by reference TRBV30 and TRBJ1-4, the full variable domain reads SQTIHQWPATLVQPVGSPLSLECTVEGTSNPNLYWYRQAAGRGLQLLFYSVGIGQISSEVPQNLSASRPQDRQFILSSKKLLLSDSGFYLCAWSPGARGFGEKLFFGSGTQLSVL.